This T cell receptor beta chain was sequenced in a study of T cell repertoires in cytomegalovirus infection (dated by TCRdb to between 2017 and 2020). Looking at the study overall: The peptide stimulations were aimed at well-studied HLA-B-restricted epitopes as well as recently identified HLA-C-restricted CMV epitopes, whose presentation resists viral immunomodulation. The HLA type of each donor mattered for the analysis, because public TCR beta signatures pointed to carriage of CMV infection along with the matching HLA type. What the work shows at the level of the full study, not this receptor alone: In both this cohort and an independent cohort of several hundred donors, the cumulative frequency of public TCR beta family members distinguished carriers of CMV infection plus the relevant HLA type. The ex vivo response was dominated by HLA-C-restricted CMV-specific TCR beta clonotypes, and the single most frequent clonotype in two of eight donors was supplied by these HLA-C-restricted clonotypes.

In the case of this clonotype: Its binding antigen is unknown. Within one base of it there is no much larger clone, and no base qualities were kept.

The germline V gene supplies CDR1 MNHNS and CDR2 SASEGT. Clipping removes 7 bases from V and 5 bases from J, with 8 as the unmatched junction base count. The CDR3 numbers 15 residues from cysteine through phenylalanine. Here the CDR3 DNA is all that survives: 45 bases in frame from base 1. These reads were obtained on an Illumina HiSeq 1500. The public reads were reanalyzed by TCRdb: fastp trimming at Q25, MiXCR alignment, in-frame beta chains only. Rows with one shared CDR3 protein collapse into an entry with the most common genes and DNA. This sample gives 550,000 to 850,000 distinct CDR3 sequences in total; about 33% of them show up just once. The ten biggest clones cover approximately 18% of the sample. Sample treatment or condition, as interpreted from the label and publication: in vitro stimulation with specific CMV peptide epitopes to enrich CMV-specific T cells.

The sample in question was cultured PBMCs, obtained from culture after CMV antigen stimulation. The chain is assembled from TRBV6-1 and TRBJ2-1; 10 junctional bases match TRBD2. This receptor was taken from a human donor in good health (CMV status not recorded). Some clones in this sample may be carry-over from other donors' samples. The CDR3 reads CASTFLLAGNNEQFF. The DNA is TGTGCCAGCACTTTCCTACTAGCGGGGAACAATGAGCAGTTCTTC.